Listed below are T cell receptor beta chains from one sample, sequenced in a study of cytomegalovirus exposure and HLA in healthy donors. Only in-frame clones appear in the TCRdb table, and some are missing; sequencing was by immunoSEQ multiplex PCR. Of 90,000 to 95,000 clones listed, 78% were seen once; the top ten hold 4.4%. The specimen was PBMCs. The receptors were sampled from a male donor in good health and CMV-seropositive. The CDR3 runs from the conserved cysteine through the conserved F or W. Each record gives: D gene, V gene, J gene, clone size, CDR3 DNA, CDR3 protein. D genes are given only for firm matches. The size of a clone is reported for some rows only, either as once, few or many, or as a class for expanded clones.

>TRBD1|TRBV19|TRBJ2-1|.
TGTGCCAGTAGTCTCCAAGGGGGCGATGAGCAGTTCTTC
CASSLQGGDEQFF
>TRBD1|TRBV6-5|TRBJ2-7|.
TGTGCCAGCAGTTACCAGGGGGTACCCTGGAGCGAGCAGTACTTC
CASSYQGVPWSEQYF
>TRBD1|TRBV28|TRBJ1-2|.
TGTGCCAGCAGTTTACAGGGGGCAGGTGGCTACACCTTC
CASSLQGAGGYTF
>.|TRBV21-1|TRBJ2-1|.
TGTGCCAGCAGCAAAGCGCTTTCCGGACAGCCCAGCTCGGAGCAGTTCTTC
CASSKALSGQPSSEQFF
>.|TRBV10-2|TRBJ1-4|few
TGCGCCAGCAGTGAGATGACGTCCGGGTTAGAACTGTTTTTT
CASSEMTSGLELFF
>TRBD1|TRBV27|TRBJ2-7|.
TGTGCCAGCAGTCCCGCACAGGGGCCCTACGAGCAGTACTTC
CASSPAQGPYEQYF
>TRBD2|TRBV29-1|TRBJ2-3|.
TGCAGCGTTGAACGGGCTGCCATAGCGGGAGGGAAGACAGATACGCAGTATTTT
CSVERAAIAGGKTDTQYF
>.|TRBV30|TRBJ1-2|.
TGTGCCTGGAGTGGGGTGGGAGGGAAGGGAGGCTACACCTTC
CAWSGVGGKGGYTF
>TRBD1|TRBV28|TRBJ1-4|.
TGTGCCAGCCTTCGAGGACAGGGCTCCGAAAAACTGTTTTTT
CASLRGQGSEKLFF
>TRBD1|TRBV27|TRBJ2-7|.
TGTGCCAGCAGTTCCCGGGACAGGTTCTTCTACGAGCAGTACTTC
CASSSRDRFFYEQYF
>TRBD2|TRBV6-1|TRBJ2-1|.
TGTGCCAGCAGTGTGCCGAGACTAGCACACAATGAGCAGTTCTTC
CASSVPRLAHNEQFF
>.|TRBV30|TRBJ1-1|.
TGTGCCTGGAGTAGGGGGAAAACAGGCACTGAAGCTTTCTTT
CAWSRGKTGTEAFF
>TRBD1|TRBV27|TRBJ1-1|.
TGTGCCAGCAGTTTAGGGACAGGGGGCTCTGAAGCTTTCTTT
CASSLGTGGSEAFF
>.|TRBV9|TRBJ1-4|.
TGTGCCAGCAGCGTAGGTCCCGGGTCTAATGAAAAACTGTTTTTT
CASSVGPGSNEKLFF
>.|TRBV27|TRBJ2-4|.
TGTGCCAGCAGTTTAAGGGGAAGGGAAGACATTCAGTACTTC
CASSLRGREDIQYF
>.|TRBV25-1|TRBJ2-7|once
TGTGCCAGCAGTGAATCGGCCAGGGAGCAGTACTTC
CASSESAREQYF
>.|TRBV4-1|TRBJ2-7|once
TGCGCCAGCAGCCAAGGTTCTCACGAGCAGTACTTC
CASSQGSHEQYF
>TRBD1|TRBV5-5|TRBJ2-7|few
TGTGCCAGCAGCTTGGAACAGGGGGTCTACTACGAGCAGTACTTC
CASSLEQGVYYEQYF
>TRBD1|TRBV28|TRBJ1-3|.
TGTGCCAGCAGGTCGAGAGGGGGCTCGGGAAACACCATATATTTT
CASRSRGGSGNTIYF
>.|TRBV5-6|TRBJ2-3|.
TGTGCCAGCAGCTTGGGAGGGCTTAGCACAGATACGCAGTATTTT
CASSLGGLSTDTQYF
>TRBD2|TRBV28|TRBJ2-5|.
TGTGCCAGCAGTGCTCTAGCGGGGGAAGAGACCCAGTACTTC
CASSALAGEETQYF
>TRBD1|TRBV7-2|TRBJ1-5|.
TGTGCCAGCAGCCCCGGGACAGGGGGATATCAGCCCCAGCATTTT
CASSPGTGGYQPQHF
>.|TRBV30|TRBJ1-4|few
TGTGCCTGGAGTGTACTCGAAAAACTGTTTTTT
CAWSVLEKLFF
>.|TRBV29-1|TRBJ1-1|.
TGCAGCGTCAGGCGTTTGAACACTGAAGCTTTCTTT
CSVRRLNTEAFF
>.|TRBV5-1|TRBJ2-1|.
TGCGCCAGCAGCTTGGGTCTAGCGAAAAGCTCCTACAATGAGCAGTTCTTC
CASSLGLAKSSYNEQFF
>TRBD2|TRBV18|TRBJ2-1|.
TGTGCCAGCTCACTAACGACTAGCGGGTGGTCCTACAATGAGCAGTTCTTC
CASSLTTSGWSYNEQFF
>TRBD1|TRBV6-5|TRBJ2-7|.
TGTGCCAGCAAGGGACAGACAGGGGGGGTCTCCGAGCAGTACTTC
CASKGQTGGVSEQYF
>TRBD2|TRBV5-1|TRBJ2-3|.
TGCGCCAGCAGCTTGGCTAGCGGGAGTGCAGATACGCAGTATTTT
CASSLASGSADTQYF
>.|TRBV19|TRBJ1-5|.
TGTGCCAGTAGTATTGACTATCAGCCCCAGCATTTT
CASSIDYQPQHF
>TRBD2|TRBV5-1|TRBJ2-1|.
TGCGCCAGCAGCTGGGGCGGGGGGCGCGGCAATGAGCAGTTCTTC
CASSWGGGRGNEQFF
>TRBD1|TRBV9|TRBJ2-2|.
TGTGCCAGCAGCGTTGGGACAGGGACGAACACCGGGGAGCTGTTTTTT
CASSVGTGTNTGELFF
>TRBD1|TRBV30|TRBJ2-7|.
TGTGCCTGGAGTAGTGAACAGGGGATTCAACACGAGCAGTACTTC
CAWSSEQGIQHEQYF
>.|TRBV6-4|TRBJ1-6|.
TGTGCCAGCAGTGACTCGACAAATTCACCCCTCCACTTT
CASSDSTNSPLHF
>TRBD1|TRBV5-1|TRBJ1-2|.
TGCGCCAGCAGCTCTCGACAGGGGGCCAACTATGGCTACACCTTC
CASSSRQGANYGYTF
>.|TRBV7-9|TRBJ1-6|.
TGTGCCAGCAGCTTAGATTCAGAGGGCCCCTCTTATAATTCACCCCTCCACTTT
CASSLDSEGPSYNSPLHF
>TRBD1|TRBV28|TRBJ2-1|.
TGTGCCAGCCGCCGGGACAGGGTGACTGAGCAGTTCTTC
CASRRDRVTEQFF
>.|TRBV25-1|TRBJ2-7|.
TGTGCCAGCAGTGTAACAGGGGGGGGATCCTACGAGCAGTACTTC
CASSVTGGGSYEQYF
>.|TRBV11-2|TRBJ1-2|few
TGTGCCAGCAGCTTAGATCAGCAGGGGCTCTTGGGCTACACCTTC
CASSLDQQGLLGYTF
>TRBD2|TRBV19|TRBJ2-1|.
TGTGCCAGTAGTAGGACTAGCGGGGGACCTGAGCAGTTCTTC
CASSRTSGGPEQFF
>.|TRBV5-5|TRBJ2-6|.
TGTGCCAGCAGCAGAGGGTCCAACGTCCTGACTTTC
CASSRGSNVLTF